The next 6 T cell receptor beta chains were all read from a single sample in a study of blood T cell repertoires in COVID-19. Libraries were prepared by immunoSEQ multiplex PCR; TCRdb keeps only in-frame clonotypes and omits some of them. The data show approximately 200,000 clones, 85% to 90% seen once. The sample consisted of peripheral blood. The receptors shown here come from a man aged 25 to 40 with COVID-19, enrolled during active disease.

V gene TRBV6-5 combines with J gene TRBJ1-3; no clear D gene. Trimming cost V 0 bases and J 4 bases, with 13 bases left between them. Looked up from germline, CDR1 is MNHEY and CDR2 is SVGAGI. The CDR3 spans 16 residues. The CDR3 DNA reads TGTGCCAGCAGTTACTCGGATGGGAGGGCAGGAAACACCATATATTTT. This translates into CASSYSDGRAGNTIYF.

This rearrangement joins TRBV2 to TRBJ2-7, with 8 bases that match TRBD1. Germline V gene data show CDR1 as SNHLY and CDR2 as FYNNEI. V was pared by 7 bases and J by 2 bases, with 7 bases of the junction left unmatched. The CDR3 has 14 amino acids. The CDR3 is CASTSDRATYEQYF. CDR3 DNA: TGTGCCAGCACTTCGGACAGGGCGACCTACGAGCAGTACTTC.

The chain is built from TRBV5-4 and TRBJ1-6, with D possibly being TRBD1 (6 bases). The CDR3 runs to 16 residues. Trimming stripped 2 bases from V and 6 bases from J, with 15 bases between. Germline V lookup: CDR1 SGHNT, CDR2 YYREEE (reference sequence). This CDR3 reads CASSFTGNLPNSPLHF. CDR3 DNA sequence: TGTGCCAGCAGCTTTACAGGGAATCTCCCTAATTCACCCCTCCACTTT.

The rearrangement links TRBV4-1 to TRBJ2-1; D is undetermined. The CDR3 covers 17 residues. Germline values: CDR1 MGHRA, CDR2 YSYEKL. Trimming took off 0 bases at V and 0 bases at J, with 12 bases between the two ends. CDR3 residues: CASSQEPYRSSYNEQFF. The CDR3 DNA follows: TGCGCCAGCAGCCAAGAACCCTACCGAAGCTCCTACAATGAGCAGTTCTTC.

There are a few counts of this clone. The chain combines TRBV11-1 with TRBJ1-4; 8 positions match TRBD1. Germline lookup yields CDR1 SGHAT and CDR2 FQDESV (reference sequence). Trimming cost V 5 bases and J 3 bases; bases outside gene matches: 2. The CDR3 contains 14 residues. CDR3: CASSPDRANEKLFF. DNA for the CDR3: TGTGCCAGCAGCCCGGACAGGGCTAATGAAAAACTGTTTTTT.

The CDR3 nucleotides read TGTGCCAGTAGTGTGGCCCCGGGAGGCGCCTACAATGAGCAGTTCTTC. Translation gives CASSVAPGGAYNEQFF. This sequence joins TRBV19 and TRBJ2-1, with 7 bases aligning to TRBD2. CDR3 length: 16 amino acids. Germline CDR1 and CDR2: LNHDA and SQIVND (reference sequence). With 5 bases clipped from V and 2 bases from J, the junction kept 9 bases outside the gene matches.